Listed below are T cell receptor beta chains from one sample, sequenced in a study of blood T cell repertoires in COVID-19. The table came from immunoSEQ multiplex PCR; TCRdb's copy has only in-frame clones and leaves some out. The sample yields under 95,000 clones, just over 90% seen once. The sequenced sample consisted of peripheral blood. These receptors all come from a man in his fifties with COVID-19, enrolled during active disease. The CDR3 runs from the conserved cysteine through the conserved F or W. The D gene is left open where the match is weak. Only part of the rows carry a size: once, few, many, or a class if the clone is expanded.

CDR3aa: CASSEAGAYTGELFF; CDR3nt: TGCGCCAGCAGCGAGGCAGGGGCTTACACCGGGGAGCTGTTTTTT; j_gene: TRBJ2-2; abundance: once; v_gene: TRBV5-1; d_gene: NA
CDR3aa: CASSLVTGPGNTIYF; CDR3nt: TGTGCCAGCAGCTTAGTAACAGGGCCTGGAAACACCATATATTTT; j_gene: TRBJ1-3; abundance: NA; v_gene: TRBV7-2; d_gene: NA
CDR3aa: CASSSSRLAPGELFF; CDR3nt: TGTGCCAGCAGCTCATCACGACTAGCTCCCGGGGAGCTGTTTTTT; j_gene: TRBJ2-2; abundance: NA; v_gene: TRBV7-2; d_gene: TRBD2
CDR3aa: CAISEPDRGADTQYF; CDR3nt: TGTGCCATCAGTGAGCCCGACAGGGGTGCAGATACGCAGTATTTT; j_gene: TRBJ2-3; abundance: NA; v_gene: TRBV10-3; d_gene: TRBD1
CDR3aa: CASSLGGTSGNEQFF; CDR3nt: TGTGCCAGCAGTTTGGGCGGGACTAGCGGAAATGAGCAGTTCTTC; j_gene: TRBJ2-1; abundance: NA; v_gene: TRBV5-4; d_gene: TRBD2
CDR3aa: CASSVQPTGSAEAFF; CDR3nt: TGTGCCAGCAGCGTCCAGCCTACAGGGAGCGCTGAAGCTTTCTTT; j_gene: TRBJ1-1; abundance: NA; v_gene: TRBV9; d_gene: NA
CDR3aa: CASSWSLGETQYF; CDR3nt: TGTGCCAGCAGCTGGAGCCTGGGAGAGACCCAGTACTTC; j_gene: TRBJ2-5; abundance: NA; v_gene: TRBV7-2; d_gene: NA
CDR3aa: CASSLGLAGGSYNEQFF; CDR3nt: TGTGCCAGCAGCTTAGGGCTAGCGGGAGGGTCCTACAATGAGCAGTTCTTC; j_gene: TRBJ2-1; abundance: NA; v_gene: TRBV7-3; d_gene: TRBD2
CDR3aa: CASIGTGVGNTEAFF; CDR3nt: TGTGCCAGTATCGGGACAGGGGTCGGGAACACTGAAGCTTTCTTT; j_gene: TRBJ1-1; abundance: NA; v_gene: TRBV19; d_gene: TRBD1
CDR3aa: CSLVGQGNNEQFF; CDR3nt: TGCAGCTTGGTGGGACAGGGTAACAATGAGCAGTTCTTC; j_gene: TRBJ2-1; abundance: NA; v_gene: TRBV29-1; d_gene: TRBD1
CDR3aa: CASSLLLAGGTNTGELFF; CDR3nt: TGCGCCAGCAGCTTGTTGTTAGCGGGAGGCACGAACACCGGGGAGCTGTTTTTT; j_gene: TRBJ2-2; abundance: NA; v_gene: TRBV5-1; d_gene: TRBD2
CDR3aa: CASIVSGTGNNQPQHF; CDR3nt: TGTGCCAGCATCGTTTCCGGGACAGGCAACAATCAGCCCCAGCATTTT; j_gene: TRBJ1-5; abundance: NA; v_gene: TRBV28; d_gene: TRBD1
CDR3aa: CASSPLGSGSDEQFF; CDR3nt: TGCGCCAGCAGCCCCTTAGGTAGCGGGAGCGATGAGCAGTTCTTC; j_gene: TRBJ2-1; abundance: NA; v_gene: TRBV5-1; d_gene: TRBD2
CDR3aa: CASSETGDTQYF; CDR3nt: TGTGCCAGCAGTGAAACGGGGGATACGCAGTATTTT; j_gene: TRBJ2-3; abundance: NA; v_gene: TRBV6-1; d_gene: NA
CDR3aa: CASSPQGAMDEKLFF; CDR3nt: TGTGCCAGCAGCCCCCAGGGGGCGATGGATGAAAAACTGTTTTTT; j_gene: TRBJ1-4; abundance: NA; v_gene: TRBV11-1; d_gene: TRBD1
CDR3aa: CASSSDRGGQPQHF; CDR3nt: TGTGCCAGCAGTTCAGACAGGGGCGGACAGCCCCAGCATTTT; j_gene: TRBJ1-5; abundance: NA; v_gene: TRBV6-5; d_gene: TRBD1
CDR3aa: CASSLGEYQETQYF; CDR3nt: TGTGCCAGCAGCTTGGGAGAGTACCAAGAGACCCAGTACTTC; j_gene: TRBJ2-5; abundance: NA; v_gene: TRBV5-4; d_gene: NA
CDR3aa: CASSRAYRDNNQPQHF; CDR3nt: TGTGCCAGCAGTCGGGCGTACCGGGACAACAATCAGCCCCAGCATTTT; j_gene: TRBJ1-5; abundance: NA; v_gene: TRBV6-2/TRBV6-3; d_gene: NA
CDR3aa: CASSFGQGANGYTF; CDR3nt: TGTGCCAGCAGCTTCGGACAGGGGGCGAATGGCTACACCTTC; j_gene: TRBJ1-2; abundance: NA; v_gene: TRBV5-6; d_gene: TRBD1
CDR3aa: CASSVGLAGDDHTDTQYF; CDR3nt: TGCGCCAGCAGCGTGGGACTAGCGGGAGATGATCACACAGATACGCAGTATTTT; j_gene: TRBJ2-3; abundance: NA; v_gene: TRBV5-1; d_gene: TRBD2
CDR3aa: CASSQGQGLYEQYF; CDR3nt: TGCGCCAGCAGCCAAGGACAGGGGCTCTACGAGCAGTACTTC; j_gene: TRBJ2-7; abundance: once; v_gene: TRBV4-3; d_gene: TRBD1
CDR3aa: CASSKERGTADTQYF; CDR3nt: TGTGCCAGCAGCAAAGAGAGGGGGACAGCAGATACGCAGTATTTT; j_gene: TRBJ2-3; abundance: NA; v_gene: TRBV21-1; d_gene: NA
CDR3aa: CASSHSSPGLAYNEQFF; CDR3nt: TGTGCCAGCAGTCATTCGAGCCCGGGACTGGCCTACAATGAGCAGTTCTTC; j_gene: TRBJ2-1; abundance: NA; v_gene: TRBV6-2/TRBV6-3; d_gene: NA
CDR3aa: CASTVGTGNYEQYF; CDR3nt: TGTGCCAGCACTGTGGGGACAGGGAACTACGAGCAGTACTTC; j_gene: TRBJ2-7; abundance: once; v_gene: TRBV2; d_gene: TRBD1
CDR3aa: CASTGTPNTGELFF; CDR3nt: TGTGCCAGTACCGGGACTCCGAACACCGGGGAGCTGTTTTTT; j_gene: TRBJ2-2; abundance: NA; v_gene: TRBV19; d_gene: NA
CDR3aa: CASSEKRTHSYNEQFF; CDR3nt: TGTGCCAGCAGTGAAAAGAGGACACACTCCTACAATGAGCAGTTCTTC; j_gene: TRBJ2-1; abundance: NA; v_gene: TRBV6-1; d_gene: NA
CDR3aa: CASSILGQLIPGELFF; CDR3nt: TGTGCCAGTAGTATTTTGGGACAGCTAATCCCCGGGGAGCTGTTTTTT; j_gene: TRBJ2-2; abundance: once; v_gene: TRBV19; d_gene: TRBD1
CDR3aa: CSVEKAGGNTGELFF; CDR3nt: TGCAGCGTTGAAAAGGCGGGAGGGAACACCGGGGAGCTGTTTTTT; j_gene: TRBJ2-2; abundance: NA; v_gene: TRBV29-1; d_gene: TRBD2
CDR3aa: CASSQVRTIRNNEQFF; CDR3nt: TGTGCCAGCAGCCAAGTCCGGACAATCCGTAACAATGAGCAGTTCTTC; j_gene: TRBJ2-1; abundance: NA; v_gene: TRBV3-1/TRBV3-2; d_gene: NA
CDR3aa: CATRPTSGSFTDTQYF; CDR3nt: TGTGCCACCCGCCCCACTAGCGGGAGCTTCACAGATACGCAGTATTTT; j_gene: TRBJ2-3; abundance: NA; v_gene: TRBV10-3; d_gene: TRBD2
CDR3aa: CASSPQTVSPNTEAFF; CDR3nt: TGTGCCAGCTCACCACAAACAGTGTCCCCGAACACTGAAGCTTTCTTT; j_gene: TRBJ1-1; abundance: once; v_gene: TRBV18; d_gene: NA
CDR3aa: CAIRPGLAYGYTF; CDR3nt: TGTGCCATCCGCCCGGGACTGGCCTATGGCTACACCTTC; j_gene: TRBJ1-2; abundance: NA; v_gene: TRBV28; d_gene: NA
CDR3aa: CASSQSLLLAGVWEQFF; CDR3nt: TGCGCCAGCAGTCAATCTTTATTACTAGCGGGAGTTTGGGAGCAGTTCTTC; j_gene: TRBJ2-1; abundance: NA; v_gene: TRBV23-1; d_gene: TRBD2
CDR3aa: CASSRQGGGEAFF; CDR3nt: TGTGCCAGCAGTCGACAGGGTGGAGGTGAAGCTTTCTTT; j_gene: TRBJ1-1; abundance: NA; v_gene: TRBV6-5; d_gene: TRBD1
CDR3aa: CASSYTQGAGANVLTF; CDR3nt: TGTGCCAGCAGTTACACACAGGGCGCCGGGGCCAACGTCCTGACTTTC; j_gene: TRBJ2-6; abundance: NA; v_gene: TRBV6-5; d_gene: NA
CDR3aa: CASRSDRGYTF; CDR3nt: TGTGCCAGCCGTTCCGACAGGGGCTATACCTTC; j_gene: TRBJ1-2; abundance: NA; v_gene: TRBV2; d_gene: TRBD1
CDR3aa: CASSLGTGLAADTQYF; CDR3nt: TGCGCCAGCAGCCTCGGGACGGGACTAGCCGCAGATACGCAGTATTTT; j_gene: TRBJ2-3; abundance: NA; v_gene: TRBV4-1; d_gene: TRBD2
CDR3aa: CASSLTGVETQYF; CDR3nt: TGTGCCAGCAGCTTGACAGGGGTGGAGACCCAGTACTTC; j_gene: TRBJ2-5; abundance: NA; v_gene: TRBV12-3/TRBV12-4; d_gene: TRBD1
CDR3aa: CASHHEGTAYEQYF; CDR3nt: TGTGCCAGTCATCATGAGGGGACAGCCTACGAGCAGTACTTC; j_gene: TRBJ2-7; abundance: NA; v_gene: TRBV19; d_gene: TRBD1
CDR3aa: CASRAPVQHEQFF; CDR3nt: TGTGCCAGCAGAGCCCCCGTCCAACATGAGCAGTTCTTC; j_gene: TRBJ2-1; abundance: NA; v_gene: TRBV6-5; d_gene: NA
CDR3aa: CASSLAKKNIQYF; CDR3nt: TGTGCCAGCAGCCTAGCTAAGAAAAACATTCAGTACTTC; j_gene: TRBJ2-4; abundance: NA; v_gene: TRBV3-1/TRBV3-2; d_gene: NA
CDR3aa: CASSPPQAGGPYEQYF; CDR3nt: TGTGCCAGCAGTCCCCCTCAAGCGGGAGGGCCCTACGAGCAGTACTTC; j_gene: TRBJ2-7; abundance: NA; v_gene: TRBV6-2/TRBV6-3; d_gene: TRBD2
CDR3aa: CSVEVGRGQGSSEAFF; CDR3nt: TGCAGCGTTGAAGTTGGACGGGGACAGGGCTCTTCTGAAGCTTTCTTT; j_gene: TRBJ1-1; abundance: NA; v_gene: TRBV29-1; d_gene: TRBD1